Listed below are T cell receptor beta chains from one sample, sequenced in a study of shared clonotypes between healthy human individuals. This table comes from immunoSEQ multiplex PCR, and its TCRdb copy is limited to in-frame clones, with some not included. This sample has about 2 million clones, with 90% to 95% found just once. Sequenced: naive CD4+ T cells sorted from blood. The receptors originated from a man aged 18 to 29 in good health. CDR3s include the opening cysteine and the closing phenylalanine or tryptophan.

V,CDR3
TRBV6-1,CASRLGPGELFF
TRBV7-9,CASSLNIAEQYF
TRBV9,CASSVGTGTSPLHF
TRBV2,CASSVGQGNQPQHF
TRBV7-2,CASSLAGQGITDTQYF
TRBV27,CASSLYVRGNEQFF
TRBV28,CASSLVRSYEQYF
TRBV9,CASSPRNTDTQYF
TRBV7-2,CASSLGTVQPQHF
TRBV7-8,CASSPYGGEGYGYTF
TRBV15,CATRGGLGRGDSPLHF